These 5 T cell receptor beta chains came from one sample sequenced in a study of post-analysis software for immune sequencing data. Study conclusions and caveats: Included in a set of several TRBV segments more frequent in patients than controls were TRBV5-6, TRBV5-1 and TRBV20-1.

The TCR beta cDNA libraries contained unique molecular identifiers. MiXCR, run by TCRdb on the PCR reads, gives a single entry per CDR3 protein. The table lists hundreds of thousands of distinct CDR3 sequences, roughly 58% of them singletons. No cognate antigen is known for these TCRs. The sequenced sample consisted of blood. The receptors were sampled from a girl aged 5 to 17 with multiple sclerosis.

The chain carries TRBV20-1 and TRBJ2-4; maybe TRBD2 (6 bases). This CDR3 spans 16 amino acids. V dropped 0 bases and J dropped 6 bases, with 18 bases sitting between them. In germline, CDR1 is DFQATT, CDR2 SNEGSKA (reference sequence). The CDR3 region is CSARDGVGDGRNIQYF. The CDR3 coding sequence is TGCAGTGCTAGAGATGGGGTGGGTGACGGGAGAAACATTCAGTACTTC.

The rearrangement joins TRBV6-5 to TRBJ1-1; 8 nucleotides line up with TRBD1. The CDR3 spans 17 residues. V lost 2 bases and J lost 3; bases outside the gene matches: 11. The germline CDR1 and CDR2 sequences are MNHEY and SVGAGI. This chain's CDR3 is CASSYLRKRQGYTEAFF. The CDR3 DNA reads TGTGCCAGCAGTTACCTAAGAAAGAGACAGGGGTACACTGAAGCTTTCTTT.

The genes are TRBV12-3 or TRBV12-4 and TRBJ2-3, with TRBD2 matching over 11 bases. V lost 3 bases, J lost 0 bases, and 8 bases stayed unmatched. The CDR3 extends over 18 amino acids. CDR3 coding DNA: TGTGCCAGCAGTTTGGCGATGCGGACTAGCGGGAGCACAGATACGCAGTATTTT. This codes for CASSLAMRTSGSTDTQYF.

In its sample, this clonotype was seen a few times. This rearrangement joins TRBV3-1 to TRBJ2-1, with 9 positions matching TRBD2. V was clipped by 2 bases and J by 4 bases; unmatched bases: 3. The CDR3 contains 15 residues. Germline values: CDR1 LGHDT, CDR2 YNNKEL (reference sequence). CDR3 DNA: TGTGCCAGCAGCCAAACTAGCGGGCGTTACAATGAGCAGTTCTTC. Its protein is CASSQTSGRYNEQFF.

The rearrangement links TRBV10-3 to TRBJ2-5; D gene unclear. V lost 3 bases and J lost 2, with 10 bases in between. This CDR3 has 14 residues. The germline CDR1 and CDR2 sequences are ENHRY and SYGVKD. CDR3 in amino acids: CAISEQKIQETQYF. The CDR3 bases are TGTGCCATCAGTGAACAGAAAATACAAGAGACCCAGTACTTC.